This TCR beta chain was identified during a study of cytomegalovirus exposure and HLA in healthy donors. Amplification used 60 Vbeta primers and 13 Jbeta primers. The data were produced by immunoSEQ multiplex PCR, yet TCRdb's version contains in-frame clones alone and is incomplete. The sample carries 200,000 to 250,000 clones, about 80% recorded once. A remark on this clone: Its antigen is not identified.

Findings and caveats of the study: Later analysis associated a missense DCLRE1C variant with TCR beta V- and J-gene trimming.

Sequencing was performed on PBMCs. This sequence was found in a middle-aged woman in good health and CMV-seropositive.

This CDR3 reads CAWGPGEQYF. Written as DNA, the CDR3 is TGTGCCTGGGGTCCGGGGGAGCAGTACTTC. This rearrangement joins TRBV30 to TRBJ2-7; possibly TRBD2 for D (5 bases). Looked up from germline, CDR1 is GTSNPN and CDR2 is SVGIG (reference sequence). Trimming took off 5 bases at V and 7 bases at J, with 9 bases between the two ends. This CDR3 is built from 10 residues.